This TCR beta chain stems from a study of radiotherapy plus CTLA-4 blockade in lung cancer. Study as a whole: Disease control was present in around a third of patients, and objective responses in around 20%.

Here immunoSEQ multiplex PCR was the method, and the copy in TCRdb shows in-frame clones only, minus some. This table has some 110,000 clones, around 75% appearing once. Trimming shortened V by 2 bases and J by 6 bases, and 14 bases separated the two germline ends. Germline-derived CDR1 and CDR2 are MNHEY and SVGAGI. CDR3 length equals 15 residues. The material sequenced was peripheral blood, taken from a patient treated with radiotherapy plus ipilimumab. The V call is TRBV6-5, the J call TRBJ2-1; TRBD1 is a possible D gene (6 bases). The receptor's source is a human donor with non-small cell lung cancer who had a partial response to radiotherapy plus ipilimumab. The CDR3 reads CASSYLTPQGNEQFF. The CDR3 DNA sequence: TGTGCCAGCAGTTACCTAACCCCACAGGGCAATGAGCAGTTCTTC.